The rows below give T cell receptor beta chains drawn from one sample of a study of blood T cell repertoires in COVID-19. Sequencing was performed with immunoSEQ multiplex PCR; in TCRdb, only in-frame clones are kept and a portion is missing. In the table there are some 110,000 clones, roughly 72% of which are singletons. Input material: peripheral blood. The receptors were gathered from an elderly man with COVID-19, enrolled during active disease. Both conserved end residues are part of each CDR3. The D gene is left open where the match is weak. Clone size is given for some rows only: seen once, a few or many times, or a class if the clone is expanded.

clone size: few
V gene: TRBV16
J gene: TRBJ2-5
D gene: NA
CDR3 protein: CASSQSGALETQYF
CDR3 DNA: TGTGCCAGCAGCCAATCGGGGGCCCTGGAGACCCAGTACTTC

clone size: NA
V gene: TRBV6-1
J gene: TRBJ1-6
D gene: NA
CDR3 protein: CASSERQGGSYNSPLHF
CDR3 DNA: TGTGCCAGCAGTGAGAGGCAGGGTGGCTCCTATAATTCACCCCTCCACTTT

clone size: NA
V gene: TRBV7-6
J gene: TRBJ2-3
D gene: TRBD2
CDR3 protein: CASSRRTSGSTDTQYF
CDR3 DNA: TGTGCCAGCAGCCGGAGGACTAGCGGTAGCACAGATACGCAGTATTTT

clone size: NA
V gene: TRBV5-6
J gene: TRBJ1-2
D gene: NA
CDR3 protein: CASTSEPPQYNYGYTF
CDR3 DNA: TGTGCCAGCACCTCAGAGCCCCCACAGTATAACTATGGCTACACCTTC

clone size: NA
V gene: TRBV6-5
J gene: TRBJ1-1
D gene: NA
CDR3 protein: CASIPSGGWTEAFF
CDR3 DNA: TGTGCCAGCATCCCGTCGGGGGGGTGGACTGAAGCTTTCTTT

clone size: NA
V gene: TRBV25-1
J gene: TRBJ2-2
D gene: TRBD1
CDR3 protein: CASSETAGTGFSGELFF
CDR3 DNA: TGTGCCAGCAGTGAAACCGCCGGGACAGGGTTTTCCGGGGAGCTGTTTTTT

clone size: NA
V gene: TRBV5-8
J gene: TRBJ2-2
D gene: TRBD2
CDR3 protein: CASSLELAGGPNTGELFF
CDR3 DNA: TGTGCCAGCAGCTTGGAACTAGCGGGAGGGCCGAACACCGGGGAGCTGTTTTTT

clone size: NA
V gene: TRBV5-1
J gene: TRBJ2-7
D gene: TRBD1
CDR3 protein: CASSLMLGQGYEQYF
CDR3 DNA: TGCGCCAGCAGCTTGATGCTGGGACAGGGCTACGAGCAGTACTTC

clone size: NA
V gene: TRBV6-5
J gene: TRBJ1-2
D gene: NA
CDR3 protein: CASSYRDRRIGGYTF
CDR3 DNA: TGTGCCAGCAGTTACCGCGACAGGAGGATAGGCGGCTACACCTTC

clone size: NA
V gene: TRBV9
J gene: TRBJ2-3
D gene: NA
CDR3 protein: CASSAYTDTQYF
CDR3 DNA: TGTGCCAGCAGCGCGTACACAGATACGCAGTATTTT

clone size: NA
V gene: TRBV19
J gene: TRBJ1-1
D gene: NA
CDR3 protein: CATRIGVTEAFF
CDR3 DNA: TGTGCCACGCGGATCGGGGTCACTGAAGCTTTCTTT

clone size: NA
V gene: TRBV2
J gene: TRBJ2-1
D gene: TRBD1
CDR3 protein: CASRRQGDYNEQFF
CDR3 DNA: TGTGCCAGCAGACGACAGGGGGACTACAATGAGCAGTTCTTC

clone size: NA
V gene: TRBV23-1
J gene: TRBJ2-2
D gene: NA
CDR3 protein: CASSHYRAHTGELFF
CDR3 DNA: TGCGCCAGCAGCCACTACAGGGCTCACACCGGGGAGCTGTTTTTT

clone size: NA
V gene: TRBV6-5
J gene: TRBJ1-3
D gene: NA
CDR3 protein: CASRQGPSGNTIYF
CDR3 DNA: TGTGCCAGCAGACAGGGACCCTCTGGAAACACCATATATTTT

clone size: NA
V gene: TRBV3-1/TRBV3-2
J gene: TRBJ2-2
D gene: NA
CDR3 protein: CASSQKGAGELFF
CDR3 DNA: TGTGCCAGCAGCCAAAAGGGGGCCGGGGAGCTGTTTTTT

clone size: NA
V gene: TRBV7-2
J gene: TRBJ2-1
D gene: TRBD2
CDR3 protein: CASSFSSGSNEQFF
CDR3 DNA: TGTGCCAGCAGCTTTTCTAGCGGGAGCAATGAGCAGTTCTTC

clone size: NA
V gene: TRBV5-1
J gene: TRBJ1-1
D gene: NA
CDR3 protein: CASSLESTEAFF
CDR3 DNA: TGCGCCAGCAGCTTGGAGAGCACTGAAGCTTTCTTT

clone size: NA
V gene: TRBV28
J gene: TRBJ2-7
D gene: TRBD2
CDR3 protein: CASSLRLAAYEQYF
CDR3 DNA: TGTGCCAGCAGTTTGAGACTAGCGGCCTACGAGCAGTACTTC

clone size: NA
V gene: TRBV27
J gene: TRBJ1-2
D gene: TRBD1
CDR3 protein: CASSDRGTNYGYTF
CDR3 DNA: TGTGCCAGCAGCGACAGGGGGACTAACTATGGCTACACCTTC

clone size: NA
V gene: TRBV5-6
J gene: TRBJ1-1
D gene: NA
CDR3 protein: CASSPTGSEAFF
CDR3 DNA: TGTGCCAGCAGCCCGACAGGTTCTGAAGCTTTCTTT

clone size: NA
V gene: TRBV28
J gene: TRBJ2-1
D gene: TRBD2
CDR3 protein: CASSLAASGSGINEQFF
CDR3 DNA: TGTGCCAGCAGTTTGGCGGCTAGCGGGAGTGGTATAAATGAGCAGTTCTTC

clone size: many
V gene: TRBV9
J gene: TRBJ2-7
D gene: TRBD2
CDR3 protein: CASSVGLAGGSEQYF
CDR3 DNA: TGTGCCAGCAGCGTCGGACTAGCGGGAGGGTCTGAGCAGTACTTC

clone size: few
V gene: TRBV11-2
J gene: TRBJ2-7
D gene: NA
CDR3 protein: CASSIGSSYEQYF
CDR3 DNA: TGTGCCAGCTCGATTGGGAGTAGCTACGAGCAGTACTTC

clone size: few
V gene: TRBV14
J gene: TRBJ2-7
D gene: NA
CDR3 protein: CASSQDSGLYYEQYF
CDR3 DNA: TGTGCCAGCAGCCAAGATTCCGGACTCTACTACGAGCAGTACTTC

clone size: once
V gene: TRBV28
J gene: TRBJ2-7
D gene: TRBD2
CDR3 protein: CASLSSGGFYEQYF
CDR3 DNA: TGTGCCAGCCTCAGTAGCGGGGGGTTCTACGAGCAGTACTTC

clone size: once
V gene: TRBV28
J gene: TRBJ2-7
D gene: NA
CDR3 protein: CASSLTDLHEQYF
CDR3 DNA: TGTGCCAGCAGTTTGACAGATCTGCACGAGCAGTACTTC

clone size: few
V gene: TRBV11-2
J gene: TRBJ2-2
D gene: NA
CDR3 protein: CASSSISGELFF
CDR3 DNA: TGTGCCAGCAGCTCTATATCCGGGGAGCTGTTTTTT

clone size: NA
V gene: TRBV28
J gene: TRBJ1-1
D gene: TRBD1
CDR3 protein: CAIEGAPKTEAFF
CDR3 DNA: TGTGCCATTGAGGGGGCGCCGAAAACTGAAGCTTTCTTT

clone size: NA
V gene: TRBV5-1
J gene: TRBJ2-7
D gene: NA
CDR3 protein: CASSTGTKGVYEQYF
CDR3 DNA: TGCGCCAGCAGCACCGGGACAAAGGGCGTTTACGAGCAGTACTTC

clone size: NA
V gene: TRBV5-1
J gene: TRBJ2-7
D gene: NA
CDR3 protein: CASSLVTGTSGYEQYF
CDR3 DNA: TGCGCCAGCAGCTTGGTTACGGGGACTTCGGGCTACGAGCAGTACTTC

clone size: NA
V gene: TRBV12-3/TRBV12-4
J gene: TRBJ1-6
D gene: NA
CDR3 protein: CASSRADSSLHF
CDR3 DNA: TGTGCCAGCAGCCGCGCGGACAGTTCCCTCCACTTT

clone size: NA
V gene: TRBV12-3/TRBV12-4
J gene: TRBJ1-2
D gene: NA
CDR3 protein: CASSYLNYGYTF
CDR3 DNA: TGTGCCAGCAGCTACCTGAACTATGGCTACACCTTC

clone size: NA
V gene: TRBV3-1/TRBV3-2
J gene: TRBJ2-1
D gene: TRBD2
CDR3 protein: CASRKRQGRGLAGGPSYNEQFF
CDR3 DNA: TGTGCCAGCAGAAAGCGACAGGGAAGGGGTTTAGCGGGAGGGCCCTCCTACAATGAGCAGTTCTTC

clone size: NA
V gene: TRBV29-1
J gene: TRBJ2-5
D gene: NA
CDR3 protein: CSVEISGAGETQYF
CDR3 DNA: TGCAGCGTTGAAATATCGGGAGCGGGAGAGACCCAGTACTTC

clone size: NA
V gene: TRBV24-1
J gene: TRBJ1-2
D gene: TRBD1
CDR3 protein: CATSDSGTGLYGYTF
CDR3 DNA: TGTGCCACCAGTGATTCTGGGACAGGGTTGTATGGCTACACCTTC

clone size: NA
V gene: TRBV7-2
J gene: TRBJ1-1
D gene: TRBD1
CDR3 protein: CASRPGGQGGGEAFF
CDR3 DNA: TGTGCCAGCAGACCCGGTGGTCAGGGGGGTGGCGAAGCTTTCTTT

clone size: NA
V gene: TRBV11-2
J gene: TRBJ2-7
D gene: NA
CDR3 protein: CASSFSQGSYEQYF
CDR3 DNA: TGTGCCAGCAGCTTCAGTCAGGGATCCTACGAGCAGTACTTC

clone size: NA
V gene: TRBV3-1/TRBV3-2
J gene: TRBJ1-1
D gene: NA
CDR3 protein: CASSQEAVRDGTEAFF
CDR3 DNA: TGTGCCAGCAGCCAAGAGGCAGTCAGGGATGGGACTGAAGCTTTCTTT

clone size: NA
V gene: TRBV7-8
J gene: TRBJ1-5
D gene: NA
CDR3 protein: CASSLGEGGLQPQHF
CDR3 DNA: TGTGCCAGCAGCTTAGGGGAGGGGGGCTTGCAGCCCCAGCATTTT

clone size: NA
V gene: TRBV6-6
J gene: TRBJ1-5
D gene: NA
CDR3 protein: CASRRRDNQPQHF
CDR3 DNA: TGTGCCAGCCGTCGACGGGACAATCAGCCCCAGCATTTT

clone size: NA
V gene: TRBV4-3
J gene: TRBJ2-7
D gene: TRBD2
CDR3 protein: CASSQSTSGLYEQYF
CDR3 DNA: TGCGCCAGCAGCCAATCGACTAGCGGGTTATACGAGCAGTACTTC

clone size: few
V gene: TRBV12-3/TRBV12-4
J gene: TRBJ2-5
D gene: NA
CDR3 protein: CASRLQGLGTQYF
CDR3 DNA: TGTGCCAGCAGATTACAGGGCCTCGGGACCCAGTACTTC

clone size: NA
V gene: TRBV29-1
J gene: TRBJ2-7
D gene: NA
CDR3 protein: CSVEDRTSYEQYF
CDR3 DNA: TGCAGCGTTGAAGATCGGACTTCCTACGAGCAGTACTTC

clone size: few
V gene: TRBV15
J gene: TRBJ2-7
D gene: TRBD2
CDR3 protein: CATSRSGLAGVRNEQYF
CDR3 DNA: TGTGCCACCAGCAGATCCGGACTAGCGGGAGTTAGAAACGAGCAGTACTTC

clone size: NA
V gene: TRBV27
J gene: TRBJ1-2
D gene: TRBD1
CDR3 protein: CASSGQGAYGYTF
CDR3 DNA: TGTGCCAGCAGTGGACAGGGGGCCTATGGCTACACCTTC

clone size: NA
V gene: TRBV28
J gene: TRBJ2-2
D gene: TRBD2
CDR3 protein: CASSLGLAGDLGELFF
CDR3 DNA: TGTGCCAGCAGTTTAGGTCTAGCGGGCGACCTGGGGGAGCTGTTTTTT

clone size: NA
V gene: TRBV7-2
J gene: TRBJ2-2
D gene: NA
CDR3 protein: CASSSRQNTGELFF
CDR3 DNA: TGTGCCAGCAGCTCGCGCCAGAACACCGGGGAGCTGTTTTTT

clone size: NA
V gene: TRBV6-5
J gene: TRBJ2-2
D gene: NA
CDR3 protein: CASSYSQGVGELFF
CDR3 DNA: TGTGCCAGCAGTTACTCGCAAGGGGTCGGGGAGCTGTTTTTT

clone size: few
V gene: TRBV7-8
J gene: TRBJ2-7
D gene: NA
CDR3 protein: CASSPGFGAGEQYF
CDR3 DNA: TGTGCCAGCAGCCCCGGGTTTGGGGCGGGGGAGCAGTACTTC